This is a list of T cell receptor beta chains from one sample in a study of OX40 agonist ivuxolimab in advanced cancers. Sequencing used immunoSEQ multiplex PCR; TCRdb keeps in-frame clones, though not all of them. In the table there are about 32,000 clones, roughly 79% of which are singletons. Source: CD4+ or CD8+ T cells sorted from blood, taken in a trial of the OX40 agonist ivuxolimab. Every receptor here comes from an adult with an advanced solid tumor such as melanoma, head and neck, liver or kidney cancer. The CDR3 runs from the conserved cysteine through the conserved F or W. D genes are given only for firm matches. Where a row states a size, it is once, few, many or the class of an expanded clone; other rows omit it.

.	.	TRBV28	TRBJ1-2	CASSTGGNYGYTF	TGTGCCAGCAGTACCGGGGGGAACTATGGCTACACCTTC
TRBD1	.	TRBV11-2	TRBJ2-7	CASGGQTGYEQYF	TGTGCCAGCGGGGGACAGACCGGCTACGAGCAGTACTTC
.	.	TRBV30	TRBJ1-5	CAWSDISGNQPQHF	TGTGCCTGGAGTGATATTTCGGGCAATCAGCCCCAGCATTTT
.	.	TRBV6-1	TRBJ1-3	CASGRSGDSGNTIYF	TGTGCCAGCGGGCGGAGCGGGGACTCTGGAAACACCATATATTTT
.	.	TRBV18	TRBJ1-1	CASSLTEVTEAFF	TGTGCCAGCTCACTGACAGAGGTCACTGAAGCTTTCTTT
.	.	TRBV6-1	TRBJ2-1	CASLFDGNEQFF	TGTGCCAGCCTATTTGACGGCAATGAGCAGTTCTTC
.	.	TRBV2	TRBJ1-5	CASSEERGGNQPQHF	TGTGCCAGCAGTGAGGAGCGGGGTGGAAATCAGCCCCAGCATTTT
TRBD2	.	TRBV18	TRBJ2-1	CASLLAGRGNEQFF	TGTGCCAGCTTACTAGCCGGGAGGGGCAATGAGCAGTTCTTC
.	.	TRBV27	TRBJ1-1	CASSSHQGRGTEAFF	TGTGCCAGCAGTTCCCACCAGGGTAGGGGCACTGAAGCTTTCTTT
.	once	TRBV6-5	TRBJ1-1	CASGLVQDTEAFF	TGTGCCAGCGGACTGGTCCAGGACACTGAAGCTTTCTTT
.	.	TRBV12-2	TRBJ2-7	CASRPVRQTGYEQYF	TGTGCAAGTCGCCCAGTAAGGCAGACAGGGTACGAGCAGTACTTC
.	.	TRBV28	TRBJ1-5	CASKGQYNQPQHF	TGTGCCAGCAAGGGGCAGTACAATCAGCCCCAGCATTTT
.	.	TRBV7-2	TRBJ2-7	CASSLGHSYEQYF	TGTGCCAGCAGCTTGGGACACAGCTACGAGCAGTACTTC
TRBD1	.	TRBV7-2	TRBJ2-1	CASSAAGTGIYEQFF	TGTGCCAGCAGCGCCGCCGGGACAGGGATATATGAGCAGTTCTTC
TRBD1	.	TRBV7-9	TRBJ2-2	CASSPTGPANTGELFF	TGTGCCAGCAGCCCGACAGGGCCCGCGAACACCGGGGAGCTGTTTTTT
TRBD2	.	TRBV7-2	TRBJ2-1	CASSHGLAGGHYNEQFF	TGTGCCAGCAGCCATGGACTAGCGGGGGGCCACTACAATGAGCAGTTCTTC
.	few	TRBV6-5	TRBJ1-5	CASSPRTENQPQHF	TGTGCCAGCAGCCCACGGACGGAGAATCAGCCCCAGCATTTT
.	few	TRBV6-1	TRBJ2-7	CASSGALKNEQYF	TGTGCCAGCAGTGGGGCCCTGAAAAACGAGCAGTACTTC
.	.	TRBV30	TRBJ2-7	CAWSDPYRHRTYEQYF	TGTGCCTGGAGTGACCCATACCGACATCGGACTTACGAGCAGTACTTC
TRBD2	.	TRBV28	TRBJ2-4	CASSISGGKNIQYF	TGTGCCAGCAGTATTAGCGGGGGGAAAAACATTCAGTACTTC
.	.	TRBV6-1	TRBJ1-1	CASSETDLMNTEAFF	TGTGCCAGCAGTGAGACAGACCTCATGAACACTGAAGCTTTCTTT
.	.	TRBV6-4	TRBJ2-2	CASSSSDSRGELFF	TGTGCCAGCAGTTCCTCGGACAGCCGGGGGGAGCTGTTTTTT
TRBD1	.	TRBV19	TRBJ2-3	CASGQGYTDTQYF	TGTGCCAGCGGACAGGGTTACACAGATACGCAGTATTTT
TRBD1	.	TRBV7-2	TRBJ1-4	CASSLRLVRGEKLFF	TGTGCCAGCAGCTTGAGATTGGTCAGGGGGGAAAAACTGTTTTTT
TRBD1	.	TRBV28	TRBJ2-7	CASSRQGHEQYF	TGTGCCAGCAGTCGACAGGGTCACGAGCAGTACTTC
TRBD1	.	TRBV11-1	TRBJ1-4	CASSIGQGGTNEKLFF	TGTGCCAGCAGCATCGGACAGGGAGGGACTAATGAAAAACTGTTTTTT
.	.	TRBV21-1	TRBJ2-3	CASSSGLARNTQYF	TGTGCCAGCAGCTCGGGACTAGCGCGGAATACGCAGTATTTT
.	few	TRBV14	TRBJ2-7	CASSQPPVYEQYF	TGTGCCAGCAGCCAACCTCCGGTCTACGAGCAGTACTTC
.	.	TRBV6-6	TRBJ1-1	CASSYSRTNTEAFF	TGTGCCAGCAGTTACTCGAGAACAAACACTGAAGCTTTCTTT
.	.	TRBV6-1	TRBJ2-3	CASLVSFNLADTQYF	TGTGCCAGCTTGGTTAGCTTTAATCTTGCAGATACGCAGTATTTT
.	.	TRBV27	TRBJ2-3	CASSFGNPGRDTQYF	TGTGCCAGCAGTTTTGGAAACCCGGGGAGGGATACGCAGTATTTT
TRBD2	.	TRBV19	TRBJ2-1	CASSIGGRGRGDEQFF	TGTGCCAGTAGTATTGGTGGGAGGGGCCGAGGAGATGAGCAGTTCTTC
TRBD1	.	TRBV6-6	TRBJ1-2	CASSTGQGKYGYTF	TGTGCCAGCAGTACGGGACAGGGCAAATATGGCTACACCTTC
.	.	TRBV4-3	TRBJ1-1	CASSQDNYGNTEAFF	TGCGCCAGCAGCCAAGATAATTATGGGAACACTGAAGCTTTCTTT
.	few	TRBV29-1	TRBJ1-2	CSVDVQGSDGYTF	TGCAGCGTTGACGTTCAGGGGTCAGATGGCTACACCTTC
TRBD1	.	TRBV5-1	TRBJ2-6	CASSQTGPGANVLTF	TGCGCCAGCAGCCAGACAGGGCCTGGGGCCAACGTCCTGACTTTC
TRBD1	.	TRBV7-9	TRBJ1-6	CASSFRGLGNSPLHF	TGTGCCAGCAGCTTCAGGGGGTTGGGTAATTCACCCCTCCACTTT
.	.	TRBV6-6	TRBJ1-6	CASSYVDTYNSPLHF	TGTGCCAGCAGTTACGTGGACACTTATAATTCACCCCTCCACTTT
TRBD1	once	TRBV23-1	TRBJ2-7	CASSQSPWRDRKFYEQYF	TGCGCCAGCAGTCAATCACCCTGGAGGGACAGGAAATTTTACGAGCAGTACTTC
TRBD2	.	TRBV9	TRBJ2-3	CASSVGLAGFTDTQYF	TGTGCCAGCAGCGTAGGTCTAGCGGGGTTCACAGATACGCAGTATTTT